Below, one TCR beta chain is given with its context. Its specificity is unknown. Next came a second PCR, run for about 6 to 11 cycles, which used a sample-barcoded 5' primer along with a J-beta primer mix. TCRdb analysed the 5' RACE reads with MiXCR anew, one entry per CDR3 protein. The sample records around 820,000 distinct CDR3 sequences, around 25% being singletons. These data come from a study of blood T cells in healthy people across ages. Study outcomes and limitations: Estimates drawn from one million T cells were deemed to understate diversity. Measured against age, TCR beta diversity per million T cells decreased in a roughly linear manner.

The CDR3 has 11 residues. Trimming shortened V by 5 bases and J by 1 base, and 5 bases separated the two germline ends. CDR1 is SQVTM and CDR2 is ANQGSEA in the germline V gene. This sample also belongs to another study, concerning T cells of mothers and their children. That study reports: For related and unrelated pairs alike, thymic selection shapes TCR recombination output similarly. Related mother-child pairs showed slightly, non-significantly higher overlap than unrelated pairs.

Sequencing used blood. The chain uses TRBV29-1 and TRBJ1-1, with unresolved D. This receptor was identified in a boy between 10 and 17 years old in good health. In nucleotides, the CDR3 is TGCAGCGTTAGAACGAACACTGAAGCTTTCTTT. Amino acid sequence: CSVRTNTEAFF. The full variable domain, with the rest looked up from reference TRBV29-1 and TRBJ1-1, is SAVISQKPSRDICQRGTSLTIQCQVDSQVTMMFWYRQQPGQSLTLIATANQGSEATYESGFVIDKFPISRPNLTFSTLTVSNMSPEDSSIYLCSVRTNTEAFFGQGTRLTVV.